This T cell receptor (beta chain) originates from a study of Ad26.COV2.S vaccination and SARS-CoV-2 variants. Sequenced by immunoSEQ multiplex PCR; TCRdb stores in-frame clones only, minus some. In the table there are hundreds of thousands of clones, 80% to 90% of which are singletons. This CDR3 region has 16 residues. V lost 5 bases and J lost 1, with 17 bases in between. Germline-derived CDR1 and CDR2 are MNHEY and SMNVEV (reference sequence). The treatment: some 19 received Ad26.COV2.S at low or high dose, single or two shots; roughly 5 received placebo; per-sample allocation not given. It was on day 63 after the first vaccine or placebo injection that samples were taken.

The V gene is TRBV27, the J gene TRBJ1-1; D is uncertain. The source material was peripheral blood, sampled in a trial of Ad26.COV2.S vaccine versus placebo. The source of this sequence is a person between 18 and 59 years old who received the Ad26.COV2.S COVID-19 vaccine or a placebo. CDR3 nucleotide sequence: TGTGCCAGCAGTCGCACCCCAGGACCGGGGAACACTGAAGCTTTCTTT. As protein: CASSRTPGPGNTEAFF.